These 5 T cell receptor beta chains came from one sample sequenced in a study of blood T cell repertoires in COVID-19. Clones were sequenced by immunoSEQ multiplex PCR, and TCRdb holds only the in-frame ones, with some missing. Here the sample spans tens of thousands of clones, around 87% being singletons. Sample: peripheral blood. All receptors come from a middle-aged man in a cohort sampled during active COVID-19.

The chain carries TRBV19 and TRBJ1-5, with 10 bases identical to TRBD1. Germline CDR1 and CDR2: LNHDA and SQIVND (reference sequence). The CDR3 consists of 15 residues. V was pared by 11 bases and J by 3 bases, with 10 bases of the junction left unmatched. The CDR3 loop reads CAGGDRGDVNQPQHF. CDR3 bases: TGTGCCGGAGGGGACAGGGGCGATGTCAATCAGCCCCAGCATTTT.

The chain combines TRBV7-6 with TRBJ1-5; D remains unclear. Trimming took off 3 bases at V and 1 base at J, with 4 bases between the two ends. The germline gives CDR1 SGHVS, CDR2 FNYEAQ. The CDR3 totals 13 residues. The CDR3 protein is CASSFKSNQPQHF. For the CDR3, the DNA is TGTGCCAGCAGCTTCAAAAGCAATCAGCCCCAGCATTTT.

The table lists this clone with a few counts. V usage is TRBV27 and J usage is TRBJ1-1; D call uncertain. This CDR3 is 15 amino acids long. Between the trimmed V and J ends, which lost 0 bases and 3 bases, there was a span of 11 bases. Germline V lookup: CDR1 MNHEY, CDR2 SMNVEV (reference sequence). The DNA of the CDR3 is TGTGCCAGCAGTTTATCCCGTCGGTTGGACACTGAAGCTTTCTTT. Translating gives CASSLSRRLDTEAFF.

The J gene is TRBJ2-1, the V gene TRBV30; the D is unclear. Looked up from germline, CDR1 is GTSNPN and CDR2 is SVGIG (reference sequence). Between the trimmed V and J ends, which lost 5 bases and 6 bases, there was a span of 5 bases. The CDR3 runs to 10 residues. CDR3 nucleotide sequence: TGTGCCTGGGGTAGCAATGAGCAGTTCTTC. Its protein product is CAWGSNEQFF.

V gene TRBV6-1 combines with J gene TRBJ2-1; a possible D gene is TRBD1 (7 bases). This CDR3 is 16 amino acids long. Germline CDR1 MNHNS, CDR2 SASEGT. The ends were cut back, 3 bases at V and 5 bases at J, with 17 bases in the middle. CDR3 DNA sequence: TGTGCCAGCAGTGATTCAGGGGGAGGAGGGGACAATGAGCAGTTCTTC. Its protein product is CASSDSGGGGDNEQFF.